This TCR beta chain was found in a study of long-term antiretroviral therapy in people with HIV. Concerning this clone itself: Its specificity is unknown.

The assay, immunoSEQ v3.0, was run at survey level. Using immunoSEQ multiplex PCR, the repertoire was profiled, and TCRdb retains in-frame clones only, with some absent. The sample contains more than 25,000 clones, 65% to 85% of which appear only once. Germline values: CDR1 LNHDA, CDR2 SQIVND (reference sequence). This CDR3 has 14 amino acids. Trimming took 3 bases from V and 6 from J, leaving 15 bases between them. Overall study results and limits: Documentation of ART adherence, viral resistance or therapy changes was absent. Repertoires looked antigen-experienced, with only a slight naive shift after ART.

The TCR originated in a middle-aged man with HIV. The genes are TRBV19 and TRBJ2-7, with D maybe TRBD1 (6 bases). The source material was unsorted PBMCs, sampled 3 years after starting antiretroviral therapy. The CDR3 region is CASSMTLGGAEQYF. CDR3 DNA sequence: TGTGCCAGTAGTATGACCCTAGGGGGAGCCGAGCAGTACTTC.